This entry lists 25 T cell receptor beta chains sequenced from one sample in a study of identical twins. TCRdb processed the 5' RACE reads anew with MiXCR; each CDR3 protein has one entry. The top ten hold approximately 9.3% of the sample, which has under 300,000 distinct CDR3 sequences, 11% to 15% seen once. The sequencing sample was made of memory (CD45RO+) T cells sorted from blood. The receptors here all came from a woman in her late teens or twenties in good health.

On this clonotype itself: Given a much more abundant clone one base away, this may be a read error. Because the CDR3 is missing its conserved closing phenylalanine or tryptophan, this is likely a read error. The CDR3 region has the DNA TGTGCCAGCAGCCAAGAAGGGCGTGAGCAGTTCCTC. Protein sequence: CASSQEGREQFL. The rearrangement joins TRBV3-1 to TRBJ2-1; no clear D. V lost 0 bases, J lost 9 bases, and 6 bases lay in between. This CDR3 region has 12 residues. Germline CDR1 LGHDT, CDR2 YNNKEL (reference sequence).

The sample holds many counts of this clonotype. The rearrangement joins TRBV29-1 to TRBJ2-5, with D perhaps TRBD2 (6 bases). The germline V gene encodes CDR1 SQVTM and CDR2 ANQGSEA. With 7 bases removed from V and 4 bases from J, the gap between germline ends came to 16 bases. The length of the CDR3 is 13 residues. CDR3 sequence: CSACRAGGETQYF. Here the CDR3 DNA reads TGCAGCGCGTGCCGGGCCGGGGGAGAGACCCAGTACTTC.

This clonotype was detected ten times or more. The chain employs TRBV3-1 and TRBJ2-5; D is undetermined. From germline, CDR1 is LGHDT and CDR2 YNNKEL (reference sequence). Trimming removed 0 bases at V and 7 bases at J, with 0 bases between. There are 10 residues in the CDR3. CDR3 loop: CASSQETQYF. In nucleotides, the CDR3 is TGTGCCAGCAGCCAAGAGACCCAGTACTTC.

This clonotype was recorded at least ten times. The chain uses TRBV6-1 and TRBJ1-2; D remains ambiguous. From germline, CDR1 is MNHNS and CDR2 SASEGT. Trimming removed 6 bases from V and 6 bases from J, with 14 bases in between. CDR3 size: 13 residues. The CDR3 coding sequence is TGTGCCAGCAGAGTGGACGGCTTCCATGGCTACACCTTC. Encoded protein: CASRVDGFHGYTF.

This clonotype has just a few counts. The chain is built from TRBV3-1 and TRBJ2-7, with 7 bases aligning to TRBD2. Losses at the gene ends were 6 bases for V and 0 bases for J; bases not matched to a gene: 5. This CDR3 contains 14 residues. CDR1 is LGHDT and CDR2 is YNNKEL in the germline V gene (reference sequence). CDR3 DNA sequence: TGTGCCAGCAGACCCCGGGACTACTCCTACGAGCAGTACTTC. Its protein is CASRPRDYSYEQYF.

The chain employs TRBV11-2 and TRBJ2-4; D is possibly TRBD2 (7 bases). V dropped 3 bases and J dropped 1 base, with 13 bases sitting between them. CDR3 length equals 16 residues. Per the germline V gene, CDR1 is SGHAT and CDR2 is FQNNGV. CDR3 DNA: TGTGCCAGCAGCTTTCGGGGGCGGGAGGCCAAAAACATTCAGTACTTC. Translation gives CASSFRGREAKNIQYF.

This clonotype was detected only a few times. The CDR3 bases are TGTGCCAGCAGCCAAGTGAATGGGATATACGAGCAGTACTTC. Its protein is CASSQVNGIYEQYF. The chain couples TRBV14 to TRBJ2-7; no firm D call. V lost 1 base, J lost 4 bases, and 11 bases lay in between. Germline V CDR1 and CDR2: SGHDN, FVKESK. The CDR3 runs to 14 residues.

This clonotype was counted between two and nine times. V and J are TRBV7-8 and TRBJ2-1; TRBD2 aligns across 10 bases. Germline assignment: CDR1 SGHVS and CDR2 FQNEAQ. V lost 5 bases to trimming and J lost 9 bases; unmatched junction nucleotides: 10. This CDR3 has 15 residues. Here the CDR3 DNA reads TGTGCCAGCAGCCAAACTAGCGGGGTTAGGAGTGAGCAGTTCTTC. Translated: CASSQTSGVRSEQFF.

This clonotype has only a few counts. The rearrangement uses TRBV6-1 and TRBJ2-1; 8 positions agree with TRBD2. CDR3 length: 16 residues. The germline CDR1 and CDR2 sequences are MNHNS and SASEGT. V lost 5 bases and J lost 4; bases outside the gene matches: 10. The CDR3 DNA reads as TGTGCCAGCAGTACCGCCGGGACTAGGCCGTACAATGAGCAGTTCTTC. It is translated as CASSTAGTRPYNEQFF.

The V and J genes are TRBV11-3 and TRBJ2-1; the match to TRBD1 covers 10 bases. The germline V gene has CDR1 SGHNT and CDR2 YENEEA. The CDR3 contains 17 residues. The V gene end was trimmed by 5 bases and the J gene end by 7 bases; junction bases not matched to a gene: 14. CDR3 DNA sequence: TGTGCCAGCAGCCCTTTCGAACCGGGACAGGGGAATAATGAGCAGTTCTTC. Protein: CASSPFEPGQGNNEQFF.

The table lists this clonotype with many counts. The chain has TRBV7-6 and TRBJ1-1; D remains ambiguous. Germline V gene data show CDR1 as SGHVS and CDR2 as FNYEAQ. V was cut by 5 bases and J by 3 bases, with 13 bases left in between. This CDR3 is built from 14 residues. The CDR3 spells CASSRAASHTEAFF. The CDR3, as DNA: TGTGCCAGCAGCCGGGCGGCGTCCCACACTGAAGCTTTCTTT. The full variable domain, with the rest looked up from reference TRBV7-6 and TRBJ1-1, is GAGVSQSPRYKVTKRGQDVALRCDPISGHVSLYWYRQALGQGPEFLTYFNYEAQQDKSGLPNDRFSAERPEGSISTLTIQRTEQRDSAMYRCASSRAASHTEAFFGQGTRLTVV.

On this clonotype: An end of the junction does not agree with germline; a read error may underlie this. The chain joins TRBV6-1 to TRBJ1-2, with D unresolved. CDR1 is MNHNS, CDR2 SASEGT, per germline. The CDR3 totals 12 residues. As DNA, the CDR3 is TGTGCCAGCAGTGAAGCGCTTCGGGCCTTCGCCTTC. Translation gives CASSEALRAFAF.

This clonotype was seen ten or more times. V usage is TRBV5-1 and J usage is TRBJ2-2; D remains unclear. Germline values: CDR1 SGHRS, CDR2 YFSETQ. The V and J ends lost 0 bases and 4 bases respectively, with 13 bases between them. The length of the CDR3 is 16 residues. The CDR3 DNA reads as TGCGCCAGCAGCTTGGCTTTCGCAGGCGGCACCGGGGAGCTGTTTTTT. It codes for CASSLAFAGGTGELFF. Looking up the rest from reference TRBV5-1 and TRBJ2-2 gives the full variable domain: KAGVTQTPRYLIKTRGQQVTLSCSPISGHRSVSWYQQTPGQGLQFLFEYFSETQRNKGNFPGRFSGRQFSNSRSEMNVSTLELGDSALYLCASSLAFAGGTGELFFGEGSRLTVL.

The chain links TRBV4-2 to TRBJ1-6; D uncertain. Trimming cost V 1 base and J 8 bases, with 6 bases left between them. The CDR3 runs 13 residues. Germline V gives CDR1 LGHNA, CDR2 YNFKEQ. The CDR3 loop reads CASSQVLDSPLHF. CDR3 DNA sequence: TGTGCCAGCAGCCAAGTATTGGATTCACCCCTCCACTTT.

The CDR3 region is CASRPGGGELFF. CDR3 nucleotides: TGTGCCAGCAGGCCAGGGGGCGGGGAGCTGTTTTTT. The chain uses TRBV9 and TRBJ2-2, with TRBD1 identical over 7 bases. Germline loops: CDR1 SGDLS, CDR2 YYNGEE. The length of the CDR3 is 12 residues. Trimming cost V 5 bases and J 7 bases; bases outside gene matches: 2. Full variable domain (remainder filled in from reference TRBV9 and TRBJ2-2): DSGVTQTPKHLITATGQRVTLRCSPRSGDLSVYWYQQSLDQGLQFLIQYYNGEERAKGNILERFSAQQFPDLHSELNLSSLELGDSALYFCASRPGGGELFFGEGSRLTVL.

This clonotype turned up a few times. The chain uses TRBV29-1 and TRBJ2-1; D not resolved. Trimming stripped 8 bases from V and 6 bases from J, with 17 bases between. CDR3 length equals 13 residues. Germline V CDR1 and CDR2: SQVTM, ANQGSEA. CDR3 in amino acids: CSRRTSPRNEQFF. In DNA, the CDR3 is TGCAGCAGAAGGACGTCCCCGCGCAATGAGCAGTTCTTC.

This clonotype showed up just a few times. The rearrangement links TRBV19 to TRBJ1-1, with D tentatively TRBD1 (6 bases). This CDR3 spans 14 amino acids. Germline CDR1 and CDR2: LNHDA and SQIVND (reference sequence). The germline V and J ends were trimmed by 9 bases and 6 bases, with 20 bases remaining between them. The CDR3 DNA reads TGTGCCAGCGACTACGGCAGGGGCGCTCCTGAAGCTTTCTTT. Its translation: CASDYGRGAPEAFF.

This clonotype has just a few counts. The chain links TRBV9 to TRBJ2-6; D may be TRBD2 (5 bases). Germline V gives CDR1 SGDLS, CDR2 YYNGEE. This CDR3 spans 15 amino acids. The V gene lost 3 bases and the J gene lost 1 base, with 8 bases spanning the gap. CDR3 loop: CASSAWRSGANVLTF. Written as DNA, the CDR3 is TGTGCCAGCAGCGCCTGGAGGTCTGGGGCCAACGTCCTGACTTTC.

About this clonotype itself: The germline gene is not matched at one end of the junction; a read error may be the cause. V usage is TRBV6-1 and J usage is TRBJ2-7, with D tentatively TRBD2 (6 bases). Germline V lookup: CDR1 MNHNS, CDR2 SASEGT. This CDR3 spans 16 amino acids. The CDR3 loop reads CASSPRTPPDYYVQYF. CDR3 bases: TGTGCCAGCAGTCCACGGACCCCCCCGGACTACTACGTGCAGTACTTC.

The chain links TRBV11-3 to TRBJ2-3, with TRBD1 as a possible D gene (5 bases). Germline V lookup: CDR1 SGHNT, CDR2 YENEEA. This CDR3 comprises 13 residues. V lost 5 bases to trimming and J lost 4 bases, with 10 bases between them. CDR3 in DNA: TGTGCCAGCAGCCTGGACACTTCAGATACGCAGTATTTT. Protein sequence: CASSLDTSDTQYF.

This chain uses TRBV19 with TRBJ2-1; D tentatively fits TRBD1 or TRBD2 (5 bases each). Germline V lookup: CDR1 LNHDA, CDR2 SQIVND (reference sequence). The CDR3 covers 14 residues. V was shortened by 7 bases and J by 12 bases, with 22 bases between the two germline ends. The DNA of the CDR3 is TGTGCCAGTACCCCCGGGACCACTCCAGGAACGCAGTTCTTC. This translates into CASTPGTTPGTQFF.

The chain couples TRBV3-1 to TRBJ2-7; D tentatively fits TRBD1 or TRBD2 (5 bases each). CDR3 length: 13 amino acids. V was trimmed by 4 bases and J by 3 bases, leaving 10 bases between them. The germline gives CDR1 LGHDT, CDR2 YNNKEL (reference sequence). The chain's CDR3 is CASSPRGLYEQYF. CDR3 sequence (DNA): TGTGCCAGCAGCCCCCGGGGCCTCTACGAGCAGTACTTC.

The rearrangement joins TRBV20-1 to TRBJ2-7; perhaps TRBD2 as D (5 bases). Per germline, CDR1 DFQATT and CDR2 SNEGSKA (reference sequence). The CDR3 is 12 amino acids. V lost 2 bases, J lost 0 bases, and 5 bases lay in between. CDR3 bases: TGCAGTGCTAGACGGGACTCCTACGAGCAGTACTTC. Its protein is CSARRDSYEQYF.

This clonotype was recorded a few times. V is TRBV18 and J is TRBJ1-6, with TRBD1 matching 10 bases. The CDR3 contains 14 residues. Germline V lookup: CDR1 KGHSH, CDR2 LQKENI. Germline trimming cut 3 bases from V and 9 bases from J; bases unmatched to any gene: 2. CDR3 sequence (DNA): TGTGCCAGCTCACCCGGGACAGGGGTTTCACCCCTCCACTTT. Protein product: CASSPGTGVSPLHF.

The chain combines TRBV6-2 or TRBV6-3 with TRBJ2-1; TRBD2 agrees at 9 bases. After removal of 5 bases from V and 8 bases from J, the junction contained 10 bases not matched to a gene. Germline V gene lookup returns CDR1 MNHEY and CDR2 SVGEGT. The CDR3 sequence is 15 residues long. DNA for the CDR3: TGTGCCAGCAGTCCGGGACTAGCCGCATTGGATGAGCAGTTCTTC. Translated, it gives CASSPGLAALDEQFF.